This T cell receptor beta chain was found in a study of T cell changes during pregnancy in multiple sclerosis (dated by TCRdb to the late 2010s). For context, the study as a whole: The study examined how the T cell repertoire changed over the course of pregnancy in women with multiple sclerosis.

Library generation was performed with the immunoSEQ multiplex PCR assay. In its TCRdb copy, this immuneACCESS table keeps in-frame sequences only and misses some clones. Where compared with another copy, unresolved V genes explain less than half of these, and the others have no known cause. The sample data list approximately 110,000 clones, and roughly 92% of these were observed just once. Of the sample, about 3% is held by the ten largest clones. V and J are truncated by 0 bases and 7 bases respectively, leaving an intervening sequence of 16 bases. Taken from cysteine to phenylalanine, the CDR3 has 15 residues. This entry keeps only the CDR3 DNA: 45 bases, framed from base 1. The germline V gene provides CDR1 SGHRS and CDR2 YFSETQ. Comments on this clone: Its antigen remains undetermined. The input lacks base qualities; no much larger clone sits a single base away.

Material: peripheral blood, obtained after pregnancy. The chain couples TRBV5-1 to TRBJ1-1, with TRBD1 tentatively as D gene (5 bases match). The receptor comes from a female donor with multiple sclerosis, enrolled in a pregnancy study. The CDR3 amino acid sequence is: CASSLEGRDYGEAFF. The nucleotide sequence is TGCGCCAGCAGCTTGGAGGGCAGGGATTATGGTGAAGCTTTCTTT.